The 21 T cell receptor beta chains below come from one sample, sequenced in a study of tumor and adjacent non-tumor tissue in lung cancer. TCRbeta libraries were built with three rounds of nested PCR, modified from ARM-PCR. TCRdb processed the multiplex PCR reads anew with MiXCR; each CDR3 protein has one entry. This table has over 100,000 distinct CDR3 sequences, 62% appearing once. The template was RNA from unsorted bulk tissue. This non-tumor lung sample came from over 3 cm beyond the tumor edge. Sequencing was done on a sample of distant non-tumor lung tissue. The receptor set was obtained from a man aged 55 to 69 with non-small cell lung cancer.

For this clonotype: Germline and junction disagree at one end, which may indicate a read error. The gene calls are TRBV29-1 and TRBJ2-1; 10 nucleotides align to TRBD2. The CDR3 has 13 amino acids. Germline loops: CDR1 SQVTM, CDR2 ANQGSEA. The CDR3 region is CSGRTSGSNKQFF. The CDR3, as DNA: TGTAGCGGGAGGACTAGCGGTAGTAATAAGCAGTTCTTC.

The chain joins TRBV11-3 to TRBJ2-1, with D hard to call. Germline V gene data show CDR1 as SGHNT and CDR2 as YENEEA. V dropped 8 bases and J dropped 0 bases, with 17 bases sitting between them. This CDR3 spans 16 amino acids. CDR3 protein: CASCLSLKSSYNEQFF. Here the CDR3 DNA reads TGTGCCAGCTGCCTTTCCCTCAAGAGCTCCTACAATGAGCAGTTCTTC.

In this sample, this clonotype turned up once. A much bigger clone sits one base away, suggesting this may be a read error. The chain uses TRBV6-5 and TRBJ2-7; D gene uncertain. Trimming left V 10 bases short and J 0 bases short, with 13 bases between. The CDR3 totals 13 residues. Germline assignment: CDR1 MNHEY and CDR2 SVGAGI. CDR3 region: CAIKRPGSYEQYF. The CDR3 coding sequence is TGTGCCATCAAAAGGCCAGGCTCCTACGAGCAGTACTTC.

The J gene is TRBJ2-3, the V gene TRBV12-3 or TRBV12-4; 10 nucleotides line up with TRBD2. There are 16 residues in the CDR3. CDR3 loop: CTTSLAGVVFTDTQYF. CDR3 nucleotide sequence: TGTACCACCAGTCTAGCGGGAGTTGTTTTCACAGATACGCAGTATTTT.

This sequence joins TRBV10-3 and TRBJ1-5, with a possible D match to TRBD1 (6 bases). Trimming pared 2 bases from V and 10 bases from J, leaving 18 bases between. The CDR3 consists of 15 residues. Germline CDR1 ENHRY, CDR2 SYGVKD. Here the CDR3 DNA reads TGTGCCATCAGTGAGAAAGAGGGGGGGGTGTATCCCCAGCATTTT. This translates into CAISEKEGGVYPQHF.

This clonotype was counted at least ten times. The V call is TRBV28, the J call TRBJ2-7; D gene ambiguous. CDR3 size: 15 residues. Trimming removed 5 bases at V and 0 bases at J, with 14 bases between. CDR1 is MDHEN, CDR2 SYDVKM, per germline. CDR3 residues: CASSGSFFFSYEQYF. CDR3 DNA sequence: TGTGCCAGCAGTGGGTCCTTTTTTTTCTCCTACGAGCAGTACTTC.

Regarding this clonotype: Since a much larger clone is just one base distant, this may be a read error. The chain couples TRBV14 to TRBJ2-7; 9 nucleotides line up with TRBD1. Germline CDR1 reads SGHDN; CDR2 reads FVKESK. The CDR3 is 15 amino acids. The CDR3 reads CASSQLGQGFYEHYF. As DNA, the CDR3 is TGTGCCAGCAGCCAACTAGGACAGGGGTTCTACGAGCACTACTTC.

The V call is TRBV20-1, the J call TRBJ1-1; possible D gene TRBD1, 5 bases. Deletions cut 4 bases from V and 4 bases from J, with 22 bases between. CDR3 length: 16 residues. CDR1 is DFQATT, CDR2 SNEGSKA, per germline (reference sequence). CDR3 in DNA: TGCAGTGCTACAGATCTCTCAGGGCAGTGGAGCACTGAAGCTTTCTTT. Translating it yields CSATDLSGQWSTEAFF.

As to this clonotype: One end of the junction does not line up with germline, which may come from a read error. The genes are TRBV5-1 and TRBJ1-4; D is unclear. The CDR3 is 14 amino acids. Germline lookup yields CDR1 SGHRS and CDR2 YFSETQ. The CDR3 coding sequence is TGCGCCAGCAGCTTAAGGCAGGCTAATGAAATACTGTTTTTT. Translating it yields CASSLRQANEILFF.

About this clonotype: At one end the junction does not follow the germline gene, possibly because of a read error. The V call is TRBV6-5, the J call TRBJ1-3; D might be TRBD1 (6 bases). Germline V CDR1 and CDR2: MNHEY, SVGAGI. The CDR3 extends over 15 amino acids. CDR3 amino acids: CACSNSGASGDTIYF. The CDR3 DNA reads as TGTGCCTGCAGTAACTCAGGGGCCTCTGGAGACACCATATATTTT.

Here the CDR3 DNA reads TGTGCCAGCAGCTTGTACGACAGGAAGACTGAAGCTTTCTTT. Amino acid sequence: CASSLYDRKTEAFF. V usage is TRBV7-9 and J usage is TRBJ1-1, with D perhaps matching TRBD1 (6 bases). This CDR3 is built from 14 residues. Between the trimmed V and J ends, which lost 3 bases and 5 bases, there was a span of 13 bases. Germline V gives CDR1 SEHNR, CDR2 FQNEAQ (reference sequence).

As to this clonotype: A much larger clone lies one base from this, so it may be a read error. The chain uses TRBV30 and TRBJ1-2; no reliable D call. The CDR3 sequence is 13 residues long. Per germline, CDR1 GTSNPN and CDR2 SVGIG (reference sequence). CDR3 in amino acids: CTADQASNYGYTF. CDR3 nucleotide sequence: TGTACCGCCGACCAAGCCTCTAACTATGGCTACACCTTC.

A remark on this clonotype: Relative to the germline gene, one junction end is altered; a read error may explain this. The gene calls are TRBV25-1 and TRBJ1-2; TRBD1 agrees at 7 bases. The germline V gene encodes CDR1 MGHDK and CDR2 SYGVNS. The CDR3 runs 13 residues. CDR3 bases: TGTGCCATCAGTGAAAACAGGGGCTATGGCTACACCTTC. It codes for CAISENRGYGYTF.

The rearrangement joins TRBV6-1 to TRBJ1-6; D uncertain. Germline CDR1 and CDR2: MNHNS and SASEGT. Deletions cut 1 base from V and 11 bases from J, with 15 bases between. The CDR3 is 15 residues long. The CDR3 reads CASSEDGIGSAPLHF. The CDR3 bases are TGTGCCAGCAGTGAAGATGGGATAGGCAGTGCACCCCTCCACTTT.

The sample holds one count of this clonotype. The chain carries TRBV6-5 and TRBJ2-7, with a possible D match to TRBD1 (6 bases). Germline CDR1 and CDR2: MNHEY and SVGAGI. V was cut by 2 bases and J by 0 bases, with 8 bases left in between. The CDR3 has 14 amino acids. The CDR3 sequence is CASSYQDSSYEQYF. The CDR3 DNA reads TGTGCCAGCAGTTACCAGGACAGCTCCTACGAGCAGTACTTC.

The DNA for the CDR3 is TGTGCCAGCGGCCCGGGGGGTTGGAACTCATACAATGAGCAGTTCTTC. This translates into CASGPGGWNSYNEQFF. The chain combines TRBV11-3 with TRBJ2-1; 7 nucleotides align to TRBD2. The CDR3 loop spans 16 amino acids. J lost 4 bases, V lost 8 bases, and 14 bases had no gene match. Germline CDR1 is SGHNT and CDR2 is YENEEA.

This clonotype was found many times. One end of the junction fails to match germline, which may point to a read error. V usage is TRBV5-5 and J usage is TRBJ2-2, with D perhaps being TRBD1 or TRBD2 (5 bases each). Germline values: CDR1 SGHKS, CDR2 YYEKEE (reference sequence). The CDR3 is 15 amino acids. The CDR3 protein is CASSYRDGNIGELFF. CDR3 nucleotide sequence: TGTGCCAGCAGTTACCGGGACGGGAACATCGGGGAGCTGTTTTTT.

To note about this clonotype: A much larger clone differs from this one at a single base, so this may be a read error. The genes are TRBV5-4 and TRBJ1-3, with D possibly TRBD1 on 5 matching bases. This CDR3 contains 14 residues. Trimming pared 5 bases from V and 6 bases from J, leaving 15 bases between. Germline V CDR1 and CDR2: SGHNT, YYREEE (reference sequence). DNA for the CDR3: TGTGCCAGCAGGCAGAAGGGGACGGAAAACACCATATATTTT. It codes for CASRQKGTENTIYF. Using reference TRBV5-4 and TRBJ1-3 for the parts outside the CDR3, the full variable domain is ETGVTQSPTHLIKTRGQQVTLRCSSQSGHNTVSWYQQALGQGPQFIFQYYREEENGRGNFPPRFSGLQFPNYSSELNVNALELDDSALYLCASRQKGTENTIYFGEGSWLTVV.

For this clonotype: A much larger clone differs by one base, so this may be a read error. This chain joins TRBV20-1 and TRBJ1-1; no firm D call. Germline CDR1 DFQATT, CDR2 SNEGSKA (reference sequence). CDR3 length: 14 amino acids. DNA of the CDR3: TGCAGTACTAGAGATCTAGGAGTGAACACTGAAGCTTTCTTT. It yields the protein CSTRDLGVNTEAFF.

Turning to this clonotype: With a much larger clone just one base away, this may be a read error. CDR3 sequence (DNA): TGTACCAGCAGCTTCAGGGCAGGCGGCACAGATACGCAGTATTTT. Translated: CTSSFRAGGTDTQYF. V and J are TRBV13 and TRBJ2-3, with D perhaps TRBD1 (5 bases). Germline assignment: CDR1 PRHDT and CDR2 FYEKMQ (reference sequence). CDR3 length: 15 amino acids.

This clonotype was found a few times. The chain is built from TRBV5-1 and TRBJ1-5, with D unresolved. Germline V gene lookup returns CDR1 SGHRS and CDR2 YFSETQ. The CDR3 has 15 amino acids. The V gene lost 0 bases and the J gene lost 1 base, with 8 bases spanning the gap. CDR3 protein: CASSLEGISNQPQHF. The CDR3 DNA reads as TGCGCCAGCAGCTTGGAGGGCATAAGCAATCAGCCCCAGCATTTT.